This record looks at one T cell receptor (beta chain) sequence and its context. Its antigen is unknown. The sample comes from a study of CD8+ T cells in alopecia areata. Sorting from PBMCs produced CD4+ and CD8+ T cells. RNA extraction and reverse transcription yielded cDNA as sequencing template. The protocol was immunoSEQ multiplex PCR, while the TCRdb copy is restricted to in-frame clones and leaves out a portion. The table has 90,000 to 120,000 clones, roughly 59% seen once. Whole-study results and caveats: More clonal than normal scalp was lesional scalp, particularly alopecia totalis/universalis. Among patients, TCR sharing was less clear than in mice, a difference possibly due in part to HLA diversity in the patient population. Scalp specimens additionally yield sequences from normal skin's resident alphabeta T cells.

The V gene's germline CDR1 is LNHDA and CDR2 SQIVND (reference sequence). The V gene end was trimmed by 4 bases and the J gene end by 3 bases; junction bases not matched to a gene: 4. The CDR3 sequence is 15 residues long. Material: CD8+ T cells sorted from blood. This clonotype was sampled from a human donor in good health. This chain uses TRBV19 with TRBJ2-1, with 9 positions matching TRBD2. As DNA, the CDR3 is TGTGCCAGTAGTACGATAGCGGGGGACTACAATGAGCAGTTCTTC. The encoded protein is CASSTIAGDYNEQFF.